The 28 T cell receptor beta chains below come from one sample, sequenced in a study of type 1 and type 2 diabetes patients. Genomic DNA was the PCR template. Amplification of the beta chain CDR3 used 30 forward and 13 reverse multiplex primers. TCRdb re-called the multiplex PCR reads through MiXCR, storing one row per CDR3 protein. Counted here are 250,000 to 300,000 distinct CDR3 sequences, around 47% occurring once; the ten biggest clones make up roughly 15%. The sequenced sample was peripheral blood mononuclear cells (PBMCs). Source of these receptors: a man aged 18-30 years with type 2 diabetes.

The gene calls are TRBV4-3 and TRBJ1-4, with D tentatively TRBD1 (5 bases). Per germline, CDR1 LGHNA and CDR2 YSLEER. V lost 0 bases to trimming and J lost 6 bases, with 14 bases between them. The CDR3 is 16 residues long. The CDR3 reads CASSQEIGTGDEKLFF. CDR3 bases: TGCGCCAGCAGCCAAGAAATCGGGACGGGAGATGAAAAACTGTTTTTT.

This clonotype was seen more than once but under ten times. The chain has TRBV14 and TRBJ1-1, with D maybe TRBD1 (5 bases). This CDR3 contains 16 residues. V was shortened by 7 bases and J by 7 bases, with 25 bases between the two germline ends. Germline V CDR1 and CDR2: SGHDN, FVKESK. Here the CDR3 DNA reads TGTGCCAGCAACCTATGGCACGGGAGGGGTCCCCTTGAAGCTTTCTTT. Protein: CASNLWHGRGPLEAFF.

CDR3 region: CATQTSGSSDEQFF. Written as DNA, the CDR3 is TGTGCCACCCAGACTAGCGGGAGTTCGGATGAGCAGTTCTTC. This rearrangement joins TRBV19 to TRBJ2-1; 12 bases are a match to TRBD2. This CDR3 is 14 amino acids long. V dropped 10 bases and J dropped 8; count of bases not matched to a gene: 9. Germline V gene data show CDR1 as LNHDA and CDR2 as SQIVND (reference sequence).

This clonotype came up a few times. The genes are TRBV4-3 and TRBJ2-1; 13 bases map to TRBD2. The CDR3 spans 16 residues. With V trimmed by 0 bases and J by 4 bases, 0 bases remained unmatched. CDR1 LGHNA and CDR2 YSLEER come from the germline V gene. CDR3 protein: CASSQETSGGYNEQFF. CDR3 sequence (DNA): TGCGCCAGCAGCCAAGAGACTAGCGGGGGGTACAATGAGCAGTTCTTC.

As for this clonotype: A much bigger clone sits one base away, suggesting this may be a read error. The chain couples TRBV30 to TRBJ2-5; TRBD2 is a possible D gene (5 bases). The V and J ends lost 3 bases and 5 bases respectively, with 10 bases between them. The germline gives CDR1 GTSNPN, CDR2 SVGIG (reference sequence). This CDR3 comprises 12 residues. Written as DNA, the CDR3 is TGTGCCTGGAGCGGATGGAGGGAGACCCAGTACTTC. Amino acids: CAWSGWRETQYF.

This clonotype was seen at least ten times. The gene calls are TRBV7-3 and TRBJ2-1, with D tentatively TRBD2 (6 bases). The CDR3 contains 13 residues. Germline lookup yields CDR1 SGHTA and CDR2 FQGTGA. V gave up 3 bases and J gave up 5 bases, with 8 bases separating them. CDR3 residues: CASSFGGNNEQFF. The DNA of the CDR3 is TGTGCCAGCAGCTTTGGGGGGAACAATGAGCAGTTCTTC.

This clonotype came up a few times. J is TRBJ1-2 and V is TRBV2, with TRBD1 matching 8 bases. CDR3 length: 14 residues. J was trimmed by 14 bases and V by 7 bases; bases with no gene match: 18. Looked up from germline, CDR1 is SNHLY and CDR2 is FYNNEI. The CDR3 DNA reads TGTGCCAGCACCCTACGGGCTAGACAGGGGTCAAAGACCTTC. As protein: CASTLRARQGSKTF.

This clonotype was seen a handful of times. The chain joins TRBV10-3 to TRBJ1-1, with D possibly being TRBD1 (5 bases). V was clipped by 7 bases and J by 4 bases, with 13 bases between them. The CDR3 length is 13 residues. Germline-derived CDR1 and CDR2 are ENHRY and SYGVKD. CDR3 sequence (DNA): TGTGCCATCAAGGCCAGGGACGGCACTGAAGCTTTCTTT. As protein: CAIKARDGTEAFF.

This chain connects TRBV29-1 to TRBJ2-1, with TRBD1 matching 10 bases. The CDR3 sequence is 15 residues long. V lost 6 bases and J lost 9; bases outside the gene matches: 14. CDR1 is SQVTM and CDR2 is ANQGSEA in the germline V gene. The CDR3 loop is CSVKSSTGTGVEQFF. The CDR3 nucleotides read TGCAGCGTCAAATCATCCACGGGGACAGGGGTTGAGCAGTTCTTC.

Details on this clonotype: One junction end does not reproduce the germline sequence, and a read error may be involved. J is TRBJ2-7 and V is TRBV20-1; D gene uncertain. CDR3 length equals 12 residues. The germline V gene encodes CDR1 DFQATT and CDR2 SNEGSKA (reference sequence). For the CDR3, the DNA is TGCAGTGCTAGAGTCGGTACCTACGGGCAGTACTTC. As protein: CSARVGTYGQYF.

This clonotype was counted a single time. V and J are TRBV5-1 and TRBJ2-1; D call uncertain. Germline V gene data show CDR1 as SGHRS and CDR2 as YFSETQ. V dropped 0 bases and J dropped 6 bases, with 4 bases sitting between them. The CDR3 sequence is 12 residues long. DNA of the CDR3: TGCGCCAGCAGCTTGGCCCTCAATGAGCAGTTCTTC. Its translation is CASSLALNEQFF. Full variable domain (rest looked up from reference TRBV5-1 and TRBJ2-1): KAGVTQTPRYLIKTRGQQVTLSCSPISGHRSVSWYQQTPGQGLQFLFEYFSETQRNKGNFPGRFSGRQFSNSRSEMNVSTLELGDSALYLCASSLALNEQFFGPGTRLTVL.

On this clonotype: A junction end diverges from the germline sequence, so it may reflect a read error. The chain links TRBV30 to TRBJ2-2; a possible D gene is TRBD2 (6 bases). This CDR3 comprises 15 residues. In germline, CDR1 is GTSNPN, CDR2 SVGIG (reference sequence). The CDR3 loop reads CAWSVLAGYTGGLFF. CDR3 DNA: TGTGCCTGGAGTGTACTTGCGGGATACACCGGGGGGCTGTTTTTT. The full variable domain, its missing parts supplied by reference TRBV30 and TRBJ2-2, is SQTIHQWPATLVQPVGSPLSLECTVEGTSNPNLYWYRQAAGRGLQLLFYSVGIGQISSEVPQNLSASRPQDRQFILSSKKLLLSDSGFYLCAWSVLAGYTGGLFFGEGSRLTVL.

This clonotype was observed once. The rearrangement uses TRBV20-1 and TRBJ1-5; D is possibly TRBD1 (5 bases). Germline V gives CDR1 DFQATT, CDR2 SNEGSKA (reference sequence). The V end was cut by 2 bases, the J end by 5 bases, with 10 bases between. CDR3 length: 13 residues. CDR3: CSARPTADQPQHF. The CDR3 nucleotides read TGCAGTGCTAGACCGACAGCCGATCAGCCCCAGCATTTT.

The chain joins TRBV20-1 to TRBJ1-2, with D maybe TRBD1 (6 bases). Germline V gives CDR1 DFQATT, CDR2 SNEGSKA (reference sequence). The CDR3 runs to 14 residues. V was pared by 5 bases and J by 4 bases, with 17 bases between. The CDR3 sequence is CSARVRTESYGYTF. CDR3 coding DNA: TGCAGTGCTCGAGTTCGGACAGAAAGCTATGGCTACACCTTC.

The rearrangement joins TRBV19 to TRBJ2-2, with TRBD2 identical over 7 bases. Losses at the gene ends were 7 bases for V and 1 base for J; bases not matched to a gene: 9. The CDR3 extends over 16 amino acids. CDR1 and CDR2 from the germline V gene are LNHDA and SQIVND (reference sequence). The CDR3 loop is CASTRGGSWNTGELFF. The CDR3 bases are TGTGCCAGTACTAGGGGCGGGAGTTGGAACACCGGGGAGCTGTTTTTT.

The chain recombines TRBV29-1 with TRBJ2-5; the match to TRBD2 covers 11 bases. Trimming removed 7 bases from V and 4 bases from J; junction bases left unmatched: 5. This CDR3 has 13 residues. Germline-derived CDR1 and CDR2 are SQVTM and ANQGSEA. This chain's CDR3 is CSGVAGGRETQYF. CDR3 DNA sequence: TGCAGCGGAGTAGCGGGGGGGCGAGAGACCCAGTACTTC.

The rearrangement joins TRBV20-1 to TRBJ1-6; TRBD1 is a possible D gene (5 bases). Germline values: CDR1 DFQATT, CDR2 SNEGSKA (reference sequence). Trimming removed 0 bases at V and 7 bases at J, with 13 bases between. The CDR3 is 15 amino acids. The CDR3 reads CSARDHQGPNSPLHF. Here the CDR3 DNA reads TGCAGTGCTAGAGATCACCAGGGACCCAATTCACCCCTCCACTTT.

The V call is TRBV12-3 or TRBV12-4, the J call TRBJ2-2; 10 bases fit TRBD1. J lost 7 bases, V lost 8 bases, and 10 bases had no gene match. The CDR3 has 15 residues. CDR3 protein: CASRPRDRGDGELFF. CDR3 coding DNA: TGTGCCAGCCGTCCCCGGGACAGGGGCGACGGGGAGCTGTTTTTT.

V gene TRBV30 combines with J gene TRBJ1-5; 8 bases map to TRBD1. V was clipped by 2 bases and J by 7 bases; unmatched bases: 10. This CDR3 region has 15 residues. CDR1 and CDR2 (germline): GTSNPN, SVGIG (reference sequence). CDR3 amino acids: CAWSSVTGGGQPQHF. For the CDR3, the DNA is TGTGCCTGGAGTTCAGTTACAGGGGGTGGACAGCCCCAGCATTTT. Full variable domain (outside the CDR3, taken from reference TRBV30 and TRBJ1-5): SQTIHQWPATLVQPVGSPLSLECTVEGTSNPNLYWYRQAAGRGLQLLFYSVGIGQISSEVPQNLSASRPQDRQFILSSKKLLLSDSGFYLCAWSSVTGGGQPQHFGDGTRLSIL.

This clonotype was detected ten times or more. V usage is TRBV5-1 and J usage is TRBJ2-7; perhaps D is TRBD1 or TRBD2 (5 bases each). Germline V CDR1 and CDR2: SGHRS, YFSETQ. This CDR3 comprises 12 residues. The germline V and J ends were trimmed by 0 bases and 6 bases, with 7 bases remaining between them. CDR3 in amino acids: CASSLGGIEQYF. CDR3 DNA: TGCGCCAGCAGCTTGGGGGGGATCGAGCAGTACTTC.

V gene TRBV20-1 combines with J gene TRBJ1-2; tentative D call: TRBD1 (6 bases). This CDR3 spans 13 amino acids. V was clipped by 5 bases and J by 8 bases, with 18 bases between them. From germline, CDR1 is DFQATT and CDR2 SNEGSKA (reference sequence). This chain's CDR3 is CSAVEQGSEGYTF. The CDR3 region has the DNA TGCAGTGCTGTCGAACAGGGTAGCGAGGGCTACACCTTC.

This clonotype was detected only a few times. The genes are TRBV2 and TRBJ1-6; D might be TRBD1 (5 bases). CDR1 and CDR2 from the germline V gene are SNHLY and FYNNEI. Trimming stripped 1 base from V and 0 bases from J, with 13 bases between. This CDR3 has 18 residues. Here the CDR3 reads CASSEVGGTGSYNSPLHF. CDR3 in DNA: TGTGCCAGCAGTGAAGTGGGGGGAACGGGCTCCTATAATTCACCCCTCCACTTT.

The genes are TRBV20-1 and TRBJ2-1, with D hard to call. The CDR3 has 14 amino acids. With 5 bases removed from V and 9 bases from J, the gap between germline ends came to 20 bases. Germline lookup yields CDR1 DFQATT and CDR2 SNEGSKA (reference sequence). The CDR3: CSAPEVPVGSEQFF. CDR3 in DNA: TGCAGTGCTCCCGAAGTCCCGGTCGGGTCTGAGCAGTTCTTC.

This clonotype was observed a few times. The chain carries TRBV24-1 and TRBJ2-3, with 8 bases identical to TRBD2. V gave up 6 bases and J gave up 5 bases; unmatched junction bases: 12. CDR1 and CDR2 from the germline V gene are KGHDR and SFDVKD. The CDR3 has 16 amino acids. CDR3 coding DNA: TGTGCCACCAGTCTTACGGCGGGAGGAGTATTAGATACGCAGTATTTT. This translates into CATSLTAGGVLDTQYF.

The chain has TRBV30 and TRBJ2-1, with 10 bases that match TRBD2. V was pared by 5 bases and J by 5 bases, with 6 bases of the junction left unmatched. The CDR3 runs to 14 residues. Germline CDR1 GTSNPN, CDR2 SVGIG (reference sequence). The CDR3 region has the DNA TGTGCCTGGGGAGCTAGCGGGAGTGACAATGAGCAGTTCTTC. Translating it yields CAWGASGSDNEQFF.

With respect to this clonotype: The junction does not match germline at one end; this may be a read error. The chain couples TRBV29-1 to TRBJ1-2; D call uncertain. The germline gives CDR1 SQVTM, CDR2 ANQGSEA. The length of the CDR3 is 14 residues. The chain's CDR3 is CSVTPPDSWYDYTF. DNA for the CDR3: TGCAGCGTGACTCCGCCGGACTCTTGGTATGACTACACCTTC.

About this clonotype itself: One end of the junction is discordant with germline, which a read error may explain. The gene calls are TRBV7-3 and TRBJ2-6; TRBD2 matches at 12 bases. The length of the CDR3 is 18 residues. CDR1 SGHTA and CDR2 FQGTGA come from the germline V gene. CDR3 sequence (DNA): TGTGCCAGCAGCCTAACACTAGCGGGAGGTTTTGGGGCCAACGTCCTGACTTTC. Protein sequence: CASSLTLAGGFGANVLTF.

The chain employs TRBV27 and TRBJ2-5, with D possibly being TRBD1 (5 bases). V shed 3 bases and J shed 0 bases, with 8 bases lying between them. CDR1 MNHEY and CDR2 SMNVEV come from the germline V gene (reference sequence). This CDR3 is built from 14 residues. In nucleotides, the CDR3 is TGTGCCAGCAGTTTTTGGGGCCACCAAGAGACCCAGTACTTC. Translating it yields CASSFWGHQETQYF.